This T cell receptor (beta chain) emerged from a study of Tregs in tolerant kidney transplant recipients. Related graft donors supplied nonmyeloablative bone marrow transplants, and mixed chimerism was transient. Unstimulated regulatory T cells (CD4+CD25+CD127-), CD4+CD25- non-regulatory cells, CD4 and CD8 cells were FACS-sorted from thawed PBMCs. Method: immunoSEQ multiplex PCR; TCRdb's copy keeps in-frame clones and lacks some. This table lists approximately 30,000 clones. Germline V gene sequence: CDR1 SQVTM, CDR2 ANQGSEA. J lost 6 bases, V lost 6 bases, and 6 bases had no gene match. This CDR3 contains 12 residues. As for this clone: With the read ending 3 residues before the CDR3 end, the germline J gene is used to fill in that end.

This chain connects TRBV29-1 to TRBJ2-7; 9 bases are a match to TRBD2. The source of this sequence is a human patient who received a combined kidney and bone marrow transplant. Part of the T cell pool may stem from the graft donor. The sequenced sample was CD4+ T cells from blood (PBMCs), obtained 24 months after the transplant. CDR3 DNA, as far as it was read: TGCAGCGTGGAGCGGGGGGCGGGCGAG. Its translation: CSVERGAGE. The whole CDR3 region reads CSVERGAGEQYF.